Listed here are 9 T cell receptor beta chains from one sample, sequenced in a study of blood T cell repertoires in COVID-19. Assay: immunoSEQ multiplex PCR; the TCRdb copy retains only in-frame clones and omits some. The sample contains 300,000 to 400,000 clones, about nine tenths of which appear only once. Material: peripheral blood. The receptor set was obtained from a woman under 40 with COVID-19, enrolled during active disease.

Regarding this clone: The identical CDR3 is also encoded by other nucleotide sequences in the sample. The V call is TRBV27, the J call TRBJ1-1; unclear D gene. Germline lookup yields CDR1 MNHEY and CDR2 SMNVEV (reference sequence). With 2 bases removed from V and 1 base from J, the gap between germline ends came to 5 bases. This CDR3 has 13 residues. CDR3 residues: CASSLAGNTEAFF. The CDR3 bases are TGTGCCAGCAGTTTAGCCGGGAACACTGAAGCTTTCTTT.

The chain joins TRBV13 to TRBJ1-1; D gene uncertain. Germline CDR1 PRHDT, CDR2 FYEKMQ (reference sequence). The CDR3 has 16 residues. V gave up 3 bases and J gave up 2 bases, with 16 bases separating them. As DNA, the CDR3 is TGTGCCAGCAGCTTGGCGACCTCTGGGCTTAACACTGAAGCTTTCTTT. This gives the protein CASSLATSGLNTEAFF.

The CDR3 here is CASGPFSGQGPFF. CDR3 bases: TGTGCTAGTGGCCCCTTCTCGGGACAGGGGCCGTTCTTC. The rearrangement joins TRBV12-5 to TRBJ2-1; 10 bases map to TRBD1. Germline V gives CDR1 LGHNT, CDR2 FRNRAP. CDR3 length equals 13 residues. After removal of 6 bases from V and 15 bases from J, the junction contained 11 bases not matched to a gene.

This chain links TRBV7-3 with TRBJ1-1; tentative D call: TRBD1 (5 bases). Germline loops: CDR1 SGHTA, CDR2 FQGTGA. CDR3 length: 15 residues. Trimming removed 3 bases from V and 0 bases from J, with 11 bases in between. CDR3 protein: CASSLGPQLNTEAFF. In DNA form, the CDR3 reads TGTGCCAGCAGCTTGGGGCCCCAACTGAACACTGAAGCTTTCTTT.

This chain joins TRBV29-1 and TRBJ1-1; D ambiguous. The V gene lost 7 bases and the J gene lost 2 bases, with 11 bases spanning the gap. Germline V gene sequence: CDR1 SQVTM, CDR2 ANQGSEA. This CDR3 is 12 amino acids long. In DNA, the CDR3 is TGCAGCGCCCGAGGGTTCAACACTGAAGCTTTCTTT. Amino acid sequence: CSARGFNTEAFF.

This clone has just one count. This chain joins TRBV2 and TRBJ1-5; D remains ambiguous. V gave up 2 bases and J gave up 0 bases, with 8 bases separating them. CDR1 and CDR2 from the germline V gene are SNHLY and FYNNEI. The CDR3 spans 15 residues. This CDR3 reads CASSEPGYSNQPQHF. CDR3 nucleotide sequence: TGTGCCAGCAGTGAACCAGGTTATAGCAATCAGCCCCAGCATTTT.

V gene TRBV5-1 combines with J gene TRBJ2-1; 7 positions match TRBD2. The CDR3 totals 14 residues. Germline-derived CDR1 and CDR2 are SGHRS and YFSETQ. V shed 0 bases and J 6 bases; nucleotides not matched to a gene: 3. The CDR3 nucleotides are TGCGCCAGCAGCTTGGAGGGAGGGATCAATGAGCAGTTCTTC. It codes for CASSLEGGINEQFF.

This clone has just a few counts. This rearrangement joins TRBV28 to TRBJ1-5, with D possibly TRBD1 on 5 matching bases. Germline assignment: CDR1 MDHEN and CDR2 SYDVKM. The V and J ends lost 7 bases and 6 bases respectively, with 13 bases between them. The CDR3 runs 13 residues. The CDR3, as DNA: TGTGCCAGCACCTTCCAGGGAGGTCAGCCCCAGCATTTT. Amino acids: CASTFQGGQPQHF.

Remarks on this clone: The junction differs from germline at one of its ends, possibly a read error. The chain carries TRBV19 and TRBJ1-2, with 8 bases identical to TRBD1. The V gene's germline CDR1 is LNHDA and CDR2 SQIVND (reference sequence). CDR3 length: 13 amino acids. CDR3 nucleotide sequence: TGTGCCAGTAGGCCACTGGACAGGGCGGGCTCCACCTTC. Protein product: CASRPLDRAGSTF.